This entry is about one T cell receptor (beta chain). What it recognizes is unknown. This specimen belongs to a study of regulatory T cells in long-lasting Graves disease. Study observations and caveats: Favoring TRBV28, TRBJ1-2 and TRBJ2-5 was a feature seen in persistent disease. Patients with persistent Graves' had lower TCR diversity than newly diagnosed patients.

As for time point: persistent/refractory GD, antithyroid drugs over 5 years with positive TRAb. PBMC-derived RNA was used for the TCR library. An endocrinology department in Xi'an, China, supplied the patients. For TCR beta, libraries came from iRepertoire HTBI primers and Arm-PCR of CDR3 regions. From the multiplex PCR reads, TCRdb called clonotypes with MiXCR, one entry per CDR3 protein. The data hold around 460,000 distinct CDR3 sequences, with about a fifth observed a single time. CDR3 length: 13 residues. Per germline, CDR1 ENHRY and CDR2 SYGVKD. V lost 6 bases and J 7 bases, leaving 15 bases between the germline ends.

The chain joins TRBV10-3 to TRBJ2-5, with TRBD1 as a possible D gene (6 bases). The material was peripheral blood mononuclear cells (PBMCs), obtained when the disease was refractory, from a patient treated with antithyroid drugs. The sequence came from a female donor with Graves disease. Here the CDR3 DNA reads TGTGCCATCAGAGGGACATCTCGTGGGACCCAGTACTTC. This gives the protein CAIRGTSRGTQYF.